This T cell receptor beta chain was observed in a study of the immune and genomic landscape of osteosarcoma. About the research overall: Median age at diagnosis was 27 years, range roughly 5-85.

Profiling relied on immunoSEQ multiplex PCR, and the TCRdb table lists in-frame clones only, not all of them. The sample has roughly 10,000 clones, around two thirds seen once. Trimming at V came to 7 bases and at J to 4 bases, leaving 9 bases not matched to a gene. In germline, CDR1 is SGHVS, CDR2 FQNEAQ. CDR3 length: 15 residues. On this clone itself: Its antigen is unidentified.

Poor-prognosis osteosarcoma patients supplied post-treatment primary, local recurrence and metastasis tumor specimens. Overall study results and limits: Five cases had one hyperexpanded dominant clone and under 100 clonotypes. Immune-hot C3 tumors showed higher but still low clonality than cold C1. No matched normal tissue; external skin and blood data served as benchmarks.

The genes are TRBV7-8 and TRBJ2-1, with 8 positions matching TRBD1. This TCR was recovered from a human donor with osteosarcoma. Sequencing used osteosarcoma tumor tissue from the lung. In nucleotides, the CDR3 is TGTGCCAGCACCCTGGGACAGGCCTTTTACAATGAGCAGTTCTTC. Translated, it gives CASTLGQAFYNEQFF.